This T cell receptor (beta chain) was captured by sequencing in a study of naive and memory T cell subsets. Study-level results: Potentially, T cell activation and differentiation skew this RNA-based measurement.

V lost 1 base, J lost 7 bases, and 14 bases lay in between. CDR3 length: 16 residues. Germline V lookup: CDR1 LGHDT, CDR2 YNNKEL (reference sequence). Amplification of ligated cDNA took four PCR rounds with SP2 and nested alpha and beta constant primers. Alpha and beta constant region primers primed reverse transcription for blood and skin samples. Using its own MiXCR run on the UMI-ligation and nested PCR reads, TCRdb lists one record per CDR3 protein. The table has more than 20,000 distinct CDR3 sequences, around 4.9% seen once. This clonotype was seen ten or more times. Its specificity is unknown. An oligonucleotide containing a UMI was ligated to the 3' end of TCR cDNA. Whole blood, about 2.5 ml, came from adult healthy volunteers. Reverse transcription used DNase-treated unsorted total RNA, aiming for roughly 1 to 1000 ng.

Sequences were obtained from blood. The TCR was taken from an adult in good health. The chain uses TRBV3-1 and TRBJ1-6; a possible D gene is TRBD1 (6 bases). CDR3: CASSQGWGASNSPLHF. As DNA, the CDR3 is TGTGCCAGCAGCCAAGGTTGGGGGGCGTCGAATTCACCCCTCCACTTT.